A single sample is the source of the 13 T cell receptor beta chains below, sequenced in a study of T cell responses to AZD1222 COVID-19 vaccine. Assay: immunoSEQ multiplex PCR; the TCRdb copy retains only in-frame clones and omits some. The sample lists roughly 100,000 clones, roughly 90% seen once, with under 3% in the top ten. This specimen was peripheral blood, taken on day 0 of AZD1222 vaccination. The receptor set was obtained from an adult in good health.

The CDR3: CASNGDRGNTIYF. DNA of the CDR3: TGTGCCAGCAACGGGGACCGCGGAAACACCATATATTTT. The rearrangement joins TRBV14 to TRBJ1-3, with D perhaps TRBD1 (5 bases). This CDR3 is 13 amino acids long. Trimming removed 7 bases at V and 4 bases at J, with 11 bases between. Germline V lookup: CDR1 SGHDN, CDR2 FVKESK.

The rearrangement links TRBV4-1 to TRBJ2-1; no firm D call. The V gene lost 2 bases and the J gene lost 15 bases, with 26 bases spanning the gap. Germline loops: CDR1 MGHRA, CDR2 YSYEKL. The CDR3 consists of 16 residues. CDR3 in amino acids: CASSQKFPIEAPPRFF. Here the CDR3 DNA reads TGCGCCAGCAGCCAAAAGTTTCCGATCGAGGCTCCCCCCCGGTTCTTC.

The chain has TRBV5-4 and TRBJ2-1; D may be TRBD1 (6 bases). V shed 3 bases and J shed 5 bases, with 12 bases lying between them. The CDR3 loop spans 14 amino acids. Germline CDR1 SGHNT, CDR2 YYREEE (reference sequence). The CDR3 sequence: CASSSRDKDNEQFF. In DNA form, the CDR3 reads TGTGCCAGCAGCTCCCGGGACAAGGACAATGAGCAGTTCTTC.

This chain uses TRBV4-1 with TRBJ2-7; 9 nucleotides align to TRBD1. The CDR3 runs to 15 residues. Looked up from germline, CDR1 is MGHRA and CDR2 is YSYEKL. With 5 bases clipped from V and 4 bases from J, the junction kept 9 bases outside the gene matches. The CDR3: CASSVTPGTGYEQYF. DNA of the CDR3: TGCGCCAGCAGCGTAACGCCCGGGACAGGGTACGAGCAGTACTTC.

The genes are TRBV10-1 and TRBJ1-5; D is unclear. The V end was cut by 6 bases, the J end by 5 bases, with 11 bases between. This CDR3 is 13 amino acids long. The germline V gene encodes CDR1 WNHNN and CDR2 SYGVQD (reference sequence). CDR3 residues: CASSSGRDQPQHF. In DNA, the CDR3 is TGCGCCAGCAGCTCAGGCCGCGATCAGCCCCAGCATTTT.

The chain is built from TRBV19 and TRBJ2-1, with 12 bases identical to TRBD1. CDR3 length: 15 amino acids. Per germline, CDR1 LNHDA and CDR2 SQIVND (reference sequence). J lost 7 bases, V lost 5 bases, and 6 bases had no gene match. The CDR3 DNA is TGTGCCAGTAGTCTCGGGACAGGGGGCAGGAATGAGCAGTTCTTC. Protein: CASSLGTGGRNEQFF.

The chain employs TRBV11-1 and TRBJ1-2; perhaps TRBD1 as D (5 bases). Trimming took off 5 bases at V and 8 bases at J, with 15 bases between the two ends. This CDR3 spans 13 amino acids. The germline gives CDR1 SGHAT, CDR2 FQDESV (reference sequence). The CDR3 nucleotides read TGTGCCAGCAGCCCTTCCGGCCAGGGAGGCTACACCTTC. Amino acids: CASSPSGQGGYTF.

This chain joins TRBV5-8 and TRBJ1-1; 8 nucleotides agree with TRBD1. V was pared by 3 bases and J by 5 bases, with 3 bases of the junction left unmatched. There are 13 residues in the CDR3. Germline V gives CDR1 SGHTS, CDR2 YDEGEE. CDR3 protein: CASSSDRATEAFF. DNA of the CDR3: TGTGCCAGCAGCTCGGACAGGGCGACTGAAGCTTTCTTT.

In its sample, this clone was seen once. This chain connects TRBV5-1 to TRBJ1-2; D is perhaps TRBD1 (6 bases). Germline CDR1 reads SGHRS; CDR2 reads YFSETQ. Trimming left V 5 bases short and J 4 bases short, with 15 bases between. This CDR3 comprises 14 residues. The CDR3 loop is CASSNTGFTYGYTF. The CDR3 nucleotides are TGCGCCAGCAGTAACACAGGGTTTACCTATGGCTACACCTTC.

This clone was seen only a few times. The chain couples TRBV19 to TRBJ2-7; D might be TRBD1 (6 bases). V lost 5 bases and J lost 7, with 21 bases in between. The CDR3 spans 15 residues. CDR1 is LNHDA, CDR2 SQIVND, per germline (reference sequence). CDR3: CASSPSGTSVKEQYF. The CDR3, as DNA: TGTGCCAGTAGTCCTTCCGGGACATCGGTTAAAGAGCAGTACTTC.

By proportion, this clone is medium-sized. The genes are TRBV24-1 and TRBJ2-2; D not certain. From germline, CDR1 is KGHDR and CDR2 SFDVKD. The CDR3 covers 14 residues. Trimming removed 5 bases at V and 3 bases at J, with 9 bases between. CDR3 coding DNA: TGTGCCACCAGTGCTCACCAGGACACCGGGGAGCTGTTTTTT. This sequence encodes CATSAHQDTGELFF.

The sample holds a few counts of this clone. The gene calls are TRBV6-5 and TRBJ2-2; the match to TRBD1 covers 9 bases. The CDR3 length is 14 residues. Germline V gene lookup returns CDR1 MNHEY and CDR2 SVGAGI. With V trimmed by 6 bases and J by 7 bases, 6 bases remained unmatched. CDR3 region: CASRTGTGSGELFF. In DNA form, the CDR3 reads TGTGCCAGCAGGACCGGGACAGGGAGCGGGGAGCTGTTTTTT.

The gene calls are TRBV18 and TRBJ1-1; maybe TRBD1 (6 bases). Trimming took 4 bases from V and 7 from J, leaving 13 bases between them. CDR3 length: 13 residues. In germline, CDR1 is KGHSH, CDR2 LQKENI. CDR3 protein: CASSRGGADEAFF. The CDR3 nucleotides are TGTGCCAGCTCACGAGGGGGGGCGGATGAAGCTTTCTTT.